This T cell receptor (beta chain) was retrieved from a study of blood T cell repertoires in COVID-19. Background on the study: T cells, B-cell-depleted T cells, or PBMCs supplied cDNA or gDNA.

The data were produced by immunoSEQ multiplex PCR, yet TCRdb's version contains in-frame clones alone and is incomplete. The sample holds about 140,000 clones, about three quarters seen once. CDR1 SGHDN and CDR2 FVKESK come from the germline V gene. The CDR3 is made up of 18 amino acids. Trimming shortened V by 1 base and J by 3 bases, and 21 bases separated the two germline ends. What was sequenced was peripheral blood. This chain joins TRBV14 and TRBJ2-5; D gene ambiguous. This TCR came from a woman aged 80 or over with active or convalescent COVID-19. CDR3 sequence (DNA): TGTGCCAGCAGCCAAGTTTTGTCCAGTAAGAACCCTGAAGAGACCCAGTACTTC. It is translated as CASSQVLSSKNPEETQYF.